This TCR beta chain was obtained from a study of blood T cell repertoires in COVID-19. Study information: Sites across the United States, Italy and Spain contributed samples from acute and convalescent COVID-19. T cells, B-cell-depleted T cells, or PBMCs supplied cDNA or gDNA.

The CDR3 consists of 12 residues. Germline lookup yields CDR1 LNHDA and CDR2 SQIVND (reference sequence). Trimming removed 6 bases at V and 1 base at J, with 6 bases between. This clone was observed a single time. Authors' analysis steps: Scientists estimated how many nucleated cells there were by amplifying reference gene primers. Here immunoSEQ multiplex PCR was the method, and the copy in TCRdb shows in-frame clones only, minus some. V and J calls and clone size are given by that table; D and trimming were obtained from the DNA. The sample comprises roughly 100,000 clones, about 90% of which are singletons, and approximately 3.5% rests with the top ten.

The source material was peripheral blood. The rearrangement joins TRBV19 to TRBJ2-5, with D unclear. The receptor was derived from a woman aged 60-75 years with acute or convalescent COVID-19. DNA for the CDR3: TGTGCCAGTAGCGACTTCCAAGAGACCCAGTACTTC. Its protein is CASSDFQETQYF.